This T cell receptor (beta chain) was sequenced in a study of cytotoxic CD8 clonotypes in ibrutinib-treated CLL. Background on the study: After treatment lasting a median approximately 11 months, range 6 to 36, response samples were collected. Study-level findings and limits: Baseline values of clonality outstripped age-matched healthy donors and followed circulating CD8+ T-cell counts.

Trimming took 4 bases from V and 14 from J; bases not matched to a gene: 7. The CDR3 length is 11 residues. CDR1 DFQATT and CDR2 SNEGSKA come from the germline V gene (reference sequence). About 1.9 micrograms of genomic DNA came from cryopreserved PBMCs for TCR beta libraries. Deep sequencing aimed at 1 in 200,000 to 1 in 1 million T cells' resolution. Measured with immunoSEQ multiplex PCR; TCRdb has only the in-frame clones, and not every one. The profile covers just over 65,000 clones, with about 63% appearing a single time and approximately 5.2% taken by the ten largest. Concerning this clone: Its antigen remains unknown.

This chain connects TRBV20-1 to TRBJ2-3; TRBD2 matches at 9 bases. This TCR derives from a human donor with chronic lymphocytic leukemia. This specimen was PBMCs, taken after 12 months of ibrutinib treatment. In DNA form, the CDR3 reads TGCAGTGCTACCCAAGCGGGGGGAGGGTATTTT. Protein sequence: CSATQAGGGYF.